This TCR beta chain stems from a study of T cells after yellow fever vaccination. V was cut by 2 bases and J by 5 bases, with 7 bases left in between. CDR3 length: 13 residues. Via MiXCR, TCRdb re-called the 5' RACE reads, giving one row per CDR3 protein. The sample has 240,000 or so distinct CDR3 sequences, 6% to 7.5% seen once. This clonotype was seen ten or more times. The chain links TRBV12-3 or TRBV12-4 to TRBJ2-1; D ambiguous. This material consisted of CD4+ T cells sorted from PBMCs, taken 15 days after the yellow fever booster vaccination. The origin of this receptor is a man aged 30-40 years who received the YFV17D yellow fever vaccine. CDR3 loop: CASSLTADNEQFF. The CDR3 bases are TGTGCCAGCAGTTTAACAGCTGACAATGAGCAGTTCTTC.